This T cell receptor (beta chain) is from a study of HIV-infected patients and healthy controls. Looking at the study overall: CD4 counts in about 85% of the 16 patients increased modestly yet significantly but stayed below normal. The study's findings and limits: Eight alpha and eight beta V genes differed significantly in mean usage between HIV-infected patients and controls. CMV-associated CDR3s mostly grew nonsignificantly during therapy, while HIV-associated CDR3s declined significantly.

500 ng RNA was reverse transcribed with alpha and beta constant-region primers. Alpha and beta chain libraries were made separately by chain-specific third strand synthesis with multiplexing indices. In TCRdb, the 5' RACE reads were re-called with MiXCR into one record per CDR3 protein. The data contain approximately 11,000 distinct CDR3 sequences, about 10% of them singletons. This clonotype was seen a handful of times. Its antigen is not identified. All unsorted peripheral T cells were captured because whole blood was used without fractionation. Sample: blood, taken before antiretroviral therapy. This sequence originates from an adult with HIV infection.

CDR3 amino acids: CASSLLHPSGGQETQYF. DNA of the CDR3: TGTGCCAGCAGCTTACTCCACCCTAGCGGGGGACAAGAGACCCAGTACTTC. This chain links TRBV7-2 with TRBJ2-5, with 10 bases identical to TRBD2. V trimming: 2 bases; J trimming: 2 bases; junction bases outside the gene matches: 8. The CDR3 spans 17 residues. Germline V gene data show CDR1 as SGHTA and CDR2 as FQGNSA.